The rows below give T cell receptor beta chains drawn from one sample of a study of Tregs in tolerant kidney transplant recipients. What these receptors recognize is not known. The data were produced by immunoSEQ multiplex PCR, yet TCRdb's version contains in-frame clones alone and is incomplete. The repertoire includes fewer than 45,000 clones, about 95% of them detected once, and around 0.38% sits in the top ten. What was sequenced was Tregs from blood cultured with allogeneic cells. The receptors stem from a human donor in good health. Both conserved end residues are part of each CDR3. The D gene is left open where the match is weak. Rows may omit the clone size; those that give it use once, few, many or a size class.

CDR3 | DNA | J | length | D | V | size
CASSPGQIQETQYF | TGTGCCAGCAGTCCAGGACAGATCCAAGAGACCCAGTACTTC | TRBJ2-5 | 14 | - | TRBV27 | -
CASSVVEAYNEQFF | TGTGCCAGCAGCGTGGTAGAAGCCTACAATGAGCAGTTCTTC | TRBJ2-1 | 14 | - | TRBV7-6 | -
CASSRTPRQGGYAGELFF | TGCGCCAGCAGCCGAACCCCCCGGCAGGGTGGTTACGCCGGGGAGCTGTTTTTT | TRBJ2-2 | 18 | - | TRBV23-1 | -
CASSLTQETQYF | TGTGCCAGCAGCTTAACTCAAGAGACCCAGTACTTC | TRBJ2-5 | 12 | - | TRBV7-9 | -
CASSMGDNEQFF | TGTGCCAGTAGTATGGGTGACAATGAGCAGTTCTTC | TRBJ2-1 | 12 | - | TRBV19 | -
CASSPARFFTDTQYF | TGTGCCAGCTCACCGGCGCGGTTTTTCACAGATACGCAGTATTTT | TRBJ2-3 | 15 | - | TRBV18 | -
CASTPGGVFYEQYF | TGTGCCAGCACCCCCGGGGGCGTCTTTTACGAGCAGTACTTC | TRBJ2-7 | 14 | - | TRBV5-6 | -
CASSLWVLAGAQPTQYF | TGTGCCAGCAGTTTGTGGGTACTAGCGGGAGCACAACCTACGCAGTATTTT | TRBJ2-3 | 17 | TRBD2 | TRBV27 | -
CASSITAGGRAIPSSYNEQFF | TGTGCCAGTAGTATTACGGCGGGCGGGAGGGCTATCCCGAGCTCCTACAATGAGCAGTTCTTC | TRBJ2-1 | 21 | TRBD2 | TRBV19 | -
CASSLSPGRGAKNIQYF | TGTGCCAGCAGCTTATCCCCTGGACGCGGGGCCAAAAACATTCAGTACTTC | TRBJ2-4 | 17 | - | TRBV7-8 | -
CASSQTGVTEKLFF | TGTGCCAGCAGCCAAACAGGGGTAACTGAAAAACTGTTTTTT | TRBJ1-4 | 14 | TRBD1 | TRBV4-2 | -
CASTVQGANNQPQHF | TGTGCCAGCACCGTACAGGGGGCGAACAATCAGCCCCAGCATTTT | TRBJ1-5 | 15 | TRBD1 | TRBV7-2 | -
CASSKGPRAEQFF | TGTGCTAGCAGCAAAGGGCCCAGGGCTGAGCAGTTCTTC | TRBJ2-1 | 13 | - | TRBV7-7 | -
CASSYPGPDTEAFF | TGTGCCAGCAGTTACCCGGGACCGGACACTGAAGCTTTCTTT | TRBJ1-1 | 14 | - | TRBV6-5 | -
CASSLLVARGYTF | TGTGCCAGCAGCTTGTTAGTCGCGAGGGGCTACACCTTC | TRBJ1-2 | 13 | - | TRBV5-6 | -
CASSPQGQGLGGYTF | TGTGCCAGCTCACCGCAGGGACAGGGGCTCGGAGGCTACACCTTC | TRBJ1-2 | 15 | TRBD1 | TRBV18 | -
CASSHPDRVYGYTF | TGCGCCAGCAGCCACCCGGACAGGGTCTATGGCTACACCTTC | TRBJ1-2 | 14 | TRBD1 | TRBV4-1 | -
CASSFTSGSTYEQYF | TGTGCCAGCAGCTTTACTAGCGGGAGTACCTACGAGCAGTACTTC | TRBJ2-7 | 15 | TRBD2 | TRBV11-2 | -
CASSTSQNTEAFF | TGTGCCAGTAGTACCTCACAGAACACTGAAGCTTTCTTT | TRBJ1-1 | 13 | - | TRBV19 | -
CASSSQEVSGNTEAFF | TGCGCCAGCAGCTCCCAAGAGGTGAGTGGAAACACTGAAGCTTTCTTT | TRBJ1-1 | 16 | - | TRBV5-1 | -
CASGWDRLPLTNEKLFF | TGTGCCAGCGGGTGGGACAGACTACCACTAACTAATGAAAAACTGTTTTTT | TRBJ1-4 | 17 | TRBD1 | TRBV2 | -
CASSSAGTGYNEQFF | TGTGCCAGCAGCTCCGCCGGGACAGGGTATAATGAGCAGTTCTTC | TRBJ2-1 | 15 | TRBD1 | TRBV7-8 | -
CAWTFRGGFSGANVLTF | TGTGCCTGGACTTTTCGCGGGGGGTTCTCTGGGGCCAACGTCCTGACTTTC | TRBJ2-6 | 17 | TRBD2 | TRBV30 | -
CASSVGQSNEKLFF | TGTGCCAGCAGCGTGGGACAGAGTAATGAAAAACTGTTTTTT | TRBJ1-4 | 14 | TRBD1 | TRBV9 | -
CASSPRGGGSYEQYF | TGTGCCAGCTCACCACGGGGGGGTGGGAGCTACGAGCAGTACTTC | TRBJ2-7 | 15 | TRBD2 | TRBV18 | -
CASSLRGEADTQYF | TGTGCCAGCAGCCTCCGGGGTGAGGCAGATACGCAGTATTTT | TRBJ2-3 | 14 | - | TRBV5-5 | -
CASSLYGFHYEQYF | TGTGCCAGCAGTTTATATGGGTTTCACTACGAGCAGTACTTC | TRBJ2-7 | 14 | - | TRBV27 | -
CASSRFPYEQYF | TGTGCCAGTAGTCGTTTCCCCTACGAGCAGTACTTC | TRBJ2-7 | 12 | - | TRBV19 | -
CASSRRDRGFGNQPQHF | TGTGCCAGCAGCCGCAGGGACAGGGGGTTTGGCAATCAGCCCCAGCATTTT | TRBJ1-5 | 17 | TRBD1 | TRBV5-6 | -
CASSPQGGTGNTIYF | TGTGCCAGCAGTCCCCAGGGCGGCACTGGAAACACCATATATTTT | TRBJ1-3 | 15 | - | TRBV7-7 | -
CAISDWGLGQGAQTQYF | TGTGCCATCAGTGATTGGGGGCTTGGACAGGGCGCCCAGACCCAGTACTTC | TRBJ2-5 | 17 | TRBD1 | TRBV10-3 | -
CSASGPTEAFF | TGCAGTGCTTCGGGGCCCACTGAAGCTTTCTTT | TRBJ1-1 | 11 | - | TRBV20-1 | -
CASRGGGTPGAYEQYF | TGTGCCAGCAGGGGAGGGGGTACGCCGGGAGCCTACGAGCAGTACTTC | TRBJ2-7 | 16 | - | TRBV28 | -
CASSDYGYTF | TGTGCCAGCTCGGACTATGGCTACACCTTC | TRBJ1-2 | 10 | - | TRBV2 | -
CASRTADRFNQPQHF | TGTGCCAGCAGGACTGCAGACAGATTCAATCAGCCCCAGCATTTT | TRBJ1-5 | 15 | - | TRBV19 | -
CSAKWGGGAAKNIQYF | TGCAGCGCCAAGTGGGGCGGGGGTGCAGCCAAAAACATTCAGTACTTC | TRBJ2-4 | 16 | TRBD2 | TRBV29-1 | -
CATSRDVRGPSPLHF | TGTGCCACCAGCAGAGATGTTCGGGGACCTTCACCCCTCCACTTT | TRBJ1-6 | 15 | - | TRBV15 | -
CASSERGGTEAFF | TGTGCCAGCAGTGAAAGGGGGGGCACTGAAGCTTTCTTT | TRBJ1-1 | 13 | - | TRBV6-4 | -
CASSRGQARGTEAFF | TGTGCCAGTAGTAGGGGACAGGCCCGGGGCACTGAAGCTTTCTTT | TRBJ1-1 | 15 | TRBD1 | TRBV19 | -
CATSSGYNEQFF | TGTGCCACCTCATCAGGGTACAATGAGCAGTTCTTC | TRBJ2-1 | 12 | - | TRBV10-3 | once
CASSTTDRTEAFF | TGTGCCAGTAGTACAACAGACAGAACTGAAGCTTTCTTT | TRBJ1-1 | 13 | - | TRBV19 | -
CASSLTGRTYEQYF | TGCGCCAGCAGTCTGACAGGGAGGACCTACGAGCAGTACTTC | TRBJ2-7 | 14 | - | TRBV4-1 | -
CASSPRSPPGRETQYF | TGTGCCAGCAGTCCCCGTAGCCCCCCCGGACGGGAGACCCAGTACTTC | TRBJ2-5 | 16 | - | TRBV27 | -
CASSVEGTEAFF | TGTGCCAGTAGTGTCGAGGGCACTGAAGCTTTCTTT | TRBJ1-1 | 12 | - | TRBV19 | -
CASSPDRGTLNEKLFF | TGTGCCAGCTCACCGGACCGGGGGACACTAAATGAAAAACTGTTTTTT | TRBJ1-4 | 16 | - | TRBV18 | -
CASSTGQPYGYTF | TGTGCCAGCAGTACCGGACAGCCCTATGGCTACACCTTC | TRBJ1-2 | 13 | - | TRBV6-7 | -
CAISDRDRGSGELFF | TGTGCCATCAGTGATCGGGACAGGGGCTCCGGGGAGCTGTTTTTT | TRBJ2-2 | 15 | TRBD1 | TRBV10-3 | -
CASRRPGNQPQHF | TGTGCCAGCAGGCGACCAGGGAATCAGCCCCAGCATTTT | TRBJ1-5 | 13 | - | TRBV6-6 | -
CASSPRARRADEQFF | TGCGCCAGCAGCCCCCGGGCCCGCCGGGCCGATGAGCAGTTCTTC | TRBJ2-1 | 15 | - | TRBV5-1 | -
CASSLSFTANQETQYF | TGTGCCAGCAGCTTAAGTTTTACAGCCAACCAAGAGACCCAGTACTTC | TRBJ2-5 | 16 | - | TRBV7-9 | -
CASSIMRGPSAGELFF | TGTGCCAGTAGTATTATGAGGGGGCCGTCGGCCGGGGAGCTGTTTTTT | TRBJ2-2 | 16 | TRBD1 | TRBV19 | -
CSTRGGPSYEQYF | TGCTCCACGCGAGGGGGGCCTTCCTACGAGCAGTACTTC | TRBJ2-7 | 13 | - | TRBV6-1 | -
CASSPGSGSTDTQYF | TGTGCCAGCTCACCAGGTAGCGGTAGCACAGATACGCAGTATTTT | TRBJ2-3 | 15 | - | TRBV18 | -
CASSLGGYGYTF | TGCGCCAGCAGCTTGGGGGGTTATGGCTACACCTTC | TRBJ1-2 | 12 | - | TRBV5-1 | -
CAWSVDMRARGAFF | TGTGCCTGGAGTGTCGACATGAGGGCCCGCGGAGCTTTCTTT | TRBJ1-1 | 14 | - | TRBV30 | -